The present entry profiles one T cell receptor beta chain with its context. The data belong to a study of blood T cell repertoires in COVID-19. The germline CDR1 and CDR2 sequences are LGHDT and YNNKEL (reference sequence). There are 18 residues in the CDR3. Trimming at V came to 0 bases and at J to 4 bases, leaving 12 bases not matched to a gene. Followed longitudinally, the Seattle patients had been enrolled during active infection. TCRdb's copy holds only in-frame clones and misses some; the assay was immunoSEQ multiplex PCR. The table lists about 170,000 clones, roughly 84% of them singletons, with approximately 7% in the top ten.

J is TRBJ2-3 and V is TRBV3-1 (or the pseudogene TRBV3-2), with TRBD2 identical over 8 bases. This receptor was obtained from an elderly man with COVID-19, enrolled during active disease. Sequenced input: peripheral blood. The CDR3 DNA reads TGTGCCAGCAGCCAAGAGGGGGTAGCGGGGTTAAGTGCAGATACGCAGTATTTT. This translates into CASSQEGVAGLSADTQYF.